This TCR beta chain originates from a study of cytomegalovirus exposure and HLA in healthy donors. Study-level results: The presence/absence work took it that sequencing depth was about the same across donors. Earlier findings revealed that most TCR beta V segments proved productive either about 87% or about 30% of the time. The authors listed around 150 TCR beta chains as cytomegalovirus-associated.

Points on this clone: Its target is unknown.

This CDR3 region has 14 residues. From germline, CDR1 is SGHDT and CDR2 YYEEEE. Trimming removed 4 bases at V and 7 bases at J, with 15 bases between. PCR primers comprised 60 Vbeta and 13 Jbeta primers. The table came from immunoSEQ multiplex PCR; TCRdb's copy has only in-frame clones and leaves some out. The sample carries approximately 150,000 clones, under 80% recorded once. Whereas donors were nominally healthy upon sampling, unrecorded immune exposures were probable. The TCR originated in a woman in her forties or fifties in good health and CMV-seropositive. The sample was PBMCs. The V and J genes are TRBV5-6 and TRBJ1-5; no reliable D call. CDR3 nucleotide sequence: TGTGCCAGCAGCCCGGGAGGGATTCGGCAGCCCCAGCATTTT. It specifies CASSPGGIRQPQHF.